This TCR beta chain was sequenced during a study of blood T cell repertoires in COVID-19. The CDR3 runs to 17 residues. V lost 4 bases, J lost 9 bases, and 25 bases lay in between. Germline CDR1 SGHNT, CDR2 YENEEA. Profiling relied on immunoSEQ multiplex PCR, and the TCRdb table lists in-frame clones only, not all of them. The data hold 150,000 to 200,000 clones, with 75% to 90% observed a single time. Recruits, aged 18 to 89 years, lived in roughly 22 US areas. Participants had their cohort set by participant-reported clinical history. The sequence was collected from a man aged 35-49 years who had recovered from COVID-19. The chain links TRBV11-3 to TRBJ2-1, with D perhaps matching TRBD2 (6 bases). Sequencing was done on a sample of PBMCs or T cells enriched from blood (not recorded which). This chain's CDR3 is CASSSSFSGPYVGEQFF. The DNA of the CDR3 is TGTGCCAGCAGCTCCTCTTTTAGCGGACCCTACGTAGGTGAGCAGTTCTTC.